This TCR beta chain was captured by sequencing in a study of blood T cell repertoires in COVID-19. Turning to the study itself: The study drew acute and convalescent COVID-19 samples from the United States, Italy and Spain.

Authors' data handling: Nucleated cell counts were estimated from reference gene primer amplification. This table comes from immunoSEQ multiplex PCR, and its TCRdb copy is limited to in-frame clones, with some not included. That table furnishes V, J and clone size, whereas the DNA furnished D and trimming. The sample lists roughly 53,000 clones, 75% to 90% occurring once. Germline V gene data show CDR1 as SGHAT and CDR2 as FQDESV (reference sequence). The CDR3 runs 16 residues. Unmatched junction bases numbered 5, after V lost 2 bases and J lost 3 bases. This chain joins TRBV11-1 and TRBJ2-1; the match to TRBD2 covers 9 bases. Material: peripheral blood. The TCR sequence derives from a woman aged 80 or over with COVID-19, enrolled during active disease. The CDR3 region has the DNA TGTGCCAGCAGCTTACCGGGACTAGCAGGCTACAATGAGCAGTTCTTC. The encoded protein is CASSLPGLAGYNEQFF.